Below are 18 T cell receptor beta chains sequenced from a single sample in a study of chemoradiotherapy in HPV16-positive cancers. Assay used: immunoSEQ multiplex PCR; TCRdb lists only in-frame clones, some missing. There are approximately 28,000 clones in the sample; about 91% occur only once, and 20% to 25% lies in the top ten. Sequencing was performed on blood, taken from a patient who underwent chemoradiotherapy. The receptor set was obtained from a human donor with HPV-associated anogenital cancer.

This clone has only one observation. The chain uses TRBV18 and TRBJ2-3; maybe TRBD1 (5 bases). The germline CDR1 and CDR2 sequences are KGHSH and LQKENI. V lost 6 bases and J lost 0, with 22 bases in between. CDR3 length equals 18 residues. CDR3: CASSMELETVYSTDTQYF. CDR3 DNA sequence: TGTGCCAGCTCGATGGAACTTGAGACAGTCTATAGCACAGATACGCAGTATTTT.

The genes are TRBV29-1 and TRBJ2-1, with 10 bases fitting TRBD1. After removal of 4 bases from V and 3 bases from J, the junction contained 0 bases not matched to a gene. Germline V CDR1 and CDR2: SQVTM, ANQGSEA. The CDR3 totals 13 residues. The CDR3 nucleotides read TGCAGCGTTGGGACAGGGGGCTACAATGAGCAGTTCTTC. Its translation is CSVGTGGYNEQFF.

The rearrangement links TRBV5-1 to TRBJ2-4; 9 bases align to TRBD1. The J segment lost 7 bases and the V segment lost 0 bases, leaving 2 bases of the junction unmatched. The CDR3 contains 14 residues. Per germline, CDR1 SGHRS and CDR2 YFSETQ. CDR3: CASSLGTGDNIQYF. CDR3 coding DNA: TGCGCCAGCAGCTTGGGGACAGGGGATAACATTCAGTACTTC.

J is TRBJ1-2 and V is TRBV6-5, with D unresolved. Trimming cost V 5 bases and J 0 bases, with 13 bases left between them. Per the germline V gene, CDR1 is MNHEY and CDR2 is SVGAGI. The CDR3 is 15 residues long. The CDR3 coding sequence is TGTGCCAGCAGTCCTAGTCTACGGACTAACTATGGCTACACCTTC. This encodes CASSPSLRTNYGYTF.

In this sample, this clone turned up once. This chain joins TRBV10-3 and TRBJ2-3, with unresolved D. Deletions cut 0 bases from V and 4 bases from J, with 5 bases between. CDR1 ENHRY and CDR2 SYGVKD come from the germline V gene. The CDR3 loop spans 13 amino acids. DNA of the CDR3: TGTGCCATCAGTGAGTCGGGTCCAGATACGCAGTATTTT. This encodes CAISESGPDTQYF.

The chain joins TRBV28 to TRBJ1-5; maybe TRBD1 (5 bases). The CDR3 consists of 15 residues. Germline lookup yields CDR1 MDHEN and CDR2 SYDVKM. V gave up 7 bases and J gave up 1 base, with 14 bases separating them. The chain's CDR3 is CASMAGGESNQPQHF. The CDR3 DNA follows: TGTGCCAGCATGGCGGGGGGAGAGAGCAATCAGCCCCAGCATTTT.

The chain joins TRBV15 to TRBJ2-1; 10 bases agree with TRBD1. The germline V gene has CDR1 LNHNV and CDR2 YYDKDF (reference sequence). V gave up 3 bases and J gave up 8 bases; unmatched junction bases: 10. The CDR3 contains 16 residues. CDR3 coding DNA: TGTGCCACCAGCAGGGACAGGGGGGTGAGGCGGGATGAGCAGTTCTTC. Protein sequence: CATSRDRGVRRDEQFF.

The chain couples TRBV18 to TRBJ1-2; D remains ambiguous. Germline CDR1 KGHSH, CDR2 LQKENI. Trimming cost V 6 bases and J 2 bases, with 13 bases left between them. The CDR3 loop spans 14 amino acids. The DNA for the CDR3 is TGTGCCAGCTCCCCCGAGGGCGGGAACTATGGCTACACCTTC. The encoded protein is CASSPEGGNYGYTF.

This chain joins TRBV4-3 and TRBJ2-3; D unclear. V lost 0 bases to trimming and J lost 6 bases, with 16 bases between them. CDR1 and CDR2 (germline): LGHNA, YSLEER. This CDR3 has 16 residues. The CDR3 nucleotides read TGCGCCAGCAGCCAAGATCAGCCAGTAAATTACGATACGCAGTATTTT. This encodes CASSQDQPVNYDTQYF.

This rearrangement joins TRBV13 to TRBJ2-5; 15 nucleotides agree with TRBD2. This CDR3 is built from 15 residues. Germline loops: CDR1 PRHDT, CDR2 FYEKMQ (reference sequence). The trim removed 5 bases at V and 5 bases at J, leaving 3 bases unmatched. This CDR3 is CASSEGLAGGETQYF. DNA for the CDR3: TGTGCCAGCAGCGAGGGACTAGCGGGGGGCGAGACCCAGTACTTC.

V is TRBV7-3 and J is TRBJ2-3; perhaps TRBD2 as D (6 bases). The CDR3 is 15 amino acids. Germline-derived CDR1 and CDR2 are SGHTA and FQGTGA. The V and J ends lost 1 base and 0 bases respectively, with 8 bases between them. The DNA of the CDR3 is TGTGCCAGCAGCTTAATAGCGGCTAGCACAGATACGCAGTATTTT. This encodes CASSLIAASTDTQYF.

The rearrangement uses TRBV28 and TRBJ2-3; maybe TRBD2 (6 bases). This CDR3 comprises 10 residues. V dropped 6 bases and J dropped 8 bases, with 6 bases sitting between them. In germline, CDR1 is MDHEN, CDR2 SYDVKM. The CDR3 loop is CASRGGTQYF. CDR3 in DNA: TGTGCCAGCAGGGGGGGTACGCAGTATTTT. Combining the CDR3 with reference TRBV28 and TRBJ2-3 gives the whole variable domain DVKVTQSSRYLVKRTGEKVFLECVQDMDHENMFWYRQDPGLGLRLIYFSYDVKMKEKGDIPEGYSVSREKKERFSLILESASTNQTSMYLCASRGGTQYFGPGTRLTVL.

The rearrangement links TRBV28 to TRBJ2-3; D perhaps matches TRBD1 (6 bases). The CDR3 covers 16 residues. The germline V gene has CDR1 MDHEN and CDR2 SYDVKM. Trimming cost V 7 bases and J 4 bases, with 21 bases left between them. CDR3 DNA: TGTGCCAGCAAAGGACTGGGCAGGGGATTTGCAGATACGCAGTATTTT. It specifies CASKGLGRGFADTQYF.

The chain recombines TRBV7-9 with TRBJ1-1; D is unresolved. Germline CDR1 reads SEHNR; CDR2 reads FQNEAQ (reference sequence). The CDR3 extends over 13 amino acids. Deletions cut 3 bases from V and 4 bases from J, with 9 bases between. The CDR3 sequence is CASSLERSTEAFF. Here the CDR3 DNA reads TGTGCCAGCAGCTTGGAACGGTCCACTGAAGCTTTCTTT.

This clone has only a few counts. The chain recombines TRBV21-1 with TRBJ1-5; the D call TRBD1 from the table was never checked on the DNA. TRBV21-1 is labeled a pseudogene. The CDR3 has 19 amino acids. The CDR3 DNA follows: TGTGCCAGCAGCTTTCGAATCCAGGGGGCTGATAAGGGCAATCAGCCCCAGCATTTT. It specifies CASSFRIQGADKGNQPQHF.

This CDR3 reads CASSLRTDEKLFF. The CDR3 DNA follows: TGTGCCAGCAGCCTGAGGACAGATGAAAAACTGTTTTTT. The chain employs TRBV7-2 and TRBJ1-4; D possibly corresponds to TRBD1 (6 bases). Trimming pared 5 bases from V and 6 bases from J, leaving 10 bases between. Per the germline V gene, CDR1 is SGHTA and CDR2 is FQGNSA. The CDR3 is 13 amino acids.

The chain recombines TRBV11-3 with TRBJ1-1; 9 bases agree with TRBD1. The J segment lost 4 bases and the V segment lost 6 bases, leaving 6 bases of the junction unmatched. Germline lookup yields CDR1 SGHNT and CDR2 YENEEA. The CDR3 length is 14 residues. The CDR3 DNA follows: TGTGCCAGCAGTACGGGACAGGGTTCCACTGAAGCTTTCTTT. Its protein product is CASSTGQGSTEAFF.

The rearrangement joins TRBV13 to TRBJ1-5; D not certain. The CDR3 is 13 amino acids. With 1 base removed from V and 9 bases from J, the gap between germline ends came to 10 bases. CDR1 and CDR2 from the germline V gene are PRHDT and FYEKMQ (reference sequence). CDR3 bases: TGTGCCAGCAGCTTAGTTCCCCGGGGGCCCCAGCATTTT. It codes for CASSLVPRGPQHF.